These 17 T cell receptor beta chains were all obtained from the same sample, sequenced in a study of cytomegalovirus exposure and HLA in healthy donors. Vbeta (60) and Jbeta (13) primers were used in the PCR. TCRdb's copy holds only in-frame clones and misses some; the assay was immunoSEQ multiplex PCR. The sample shows roughly 150,000 clones, 76% of them seen only once. Sequencing was done on a sample of PBMCs. Every receptor here comes from a male donor in good health and CMV-seronegative.

Only one count was recorded for this clone. The chain joins TRBV6-6 to TRBJ2-6; D possibly corresponds to TRBD1 (5 bases). The CDR3 is made up of 14 amino acids. V lost 6 bases to trimming and J lost 0 bases, with 6 bases between them. In germline, CDR1 is MNHNY, CDR2 SVGAGI (reference sequence). The CDR3 spells CASRTGSGANVLTF. The CDR3 DNA sequence: TGTGCCAGCAGAACAGGCTCTGGGGCCAACGTCCTGACTTTC.

The chain employs TRBV4-1 and TRBJ2-1; D gene uncertain. The CDR3 totals 13 residues. V lost 4 bases and J lost 6, with 10 bases in between. Per germline, CDR1 MGHRA and CDR2 YSYEKL. The CDR3 is CASSPRFSNEQFF. Written as DNA, the CDR3 is TGCGCCAGCAGCCCGAGGTTTAGCAATGAGCAGTTCTTC.

The rearrangement joins TRBV11-1 to TRBJ2-1; the D gene is possibly TRBD2 (5 bases). Germline assignment: CDR1 SGHAT and CDR2 FQDESV (reference sequence). This CDR3 has 14 residues. The V end lost 7 bases, the J end lost 1 base, and 11 bases lay between the germline ends. The CDR3 nucleotides read TGTGCCAGCAAGCGTGGGGAGTCCTACAATGAGCAGTTCTTC. This translates into CASKRGESYNEQFF.

This chain joins TRBV7-2 and TRBJ1-2, with D tentatively TRBD1 (6 bases). The germline CDR1 and CDR2 sequences are SGHTA and FQGNSA. This CDR3 has 14 amino acids. The V end lost 4 bases, the J end lost 3 bases, and 12 bases lay between the germline ends. The CDR3 region is CASSSQTGYYGYTF. CDR3 nucleotides: TGTGCCAGCAGCTCCCAGACAGGTTACTATGGCTACACCTTC.

The rearrangement uses TRBV7-9 and TRBJ2-1; 8 positions match TRBD2. V gave up 5 bases and J gave up 5 bases; unmatched junction bases: 11. The CDR3 totals 16 residues. The germline V gene encodes CDR1 SEHNR and CDR2 FQNEAQ (reference sequence). The CDR3 DNA follows: TGTGCCAGCAGCCTGGTGGGAGCGGGAGTCAACAATGAGCAGTTCTTC. Amino acid sequence: CASSLVGAGVNNEQFF.

This clone was recorded a few times. V and J are TRBV2 and TRBJ2-4, with unresolved D. The ends were cut back, 4 bases at V and 0 bases at J, with 10 bases in the middle. This CDR3 has 15 amino acids. The germline V gene has CDR1 SNHLY and CDR2 FYNNEI. This CDR3 reads CASSGSTRAKNIQYF. The CDR3 nucleotides read TGTGCCAGCAGTGGCTCAACTCGAGCCAAAAACATTCAGTACTTC. Full variable domain (outside the CDR3, taken from reference TRBV2 and TRBJ2-4): EPEVTQTPSHQVTQMGQEVILRCVPISNHLYFYWYRQILGQKVEFLVSFYNNEISEKSEIFDDQFSVERPDGSNFTLKIRSTKLEDSAMYFCASSGSTRAKNIQYFGAGTRLSVL.

This rearrangement joins TRBV19 to TRBJ2-1; TRBD2 is a possible D gene (6 bases). CDR3 size: 16 residues. The V gene's germline CDR1 is LNHDA and CDR2 SQIVND (reference sequence). Trimming took off 5 bases at V and 7 bases at J, with 21 bases between the two ends. CDR3 DNA: TGTGCCAGTAGTGGGGGGATTAGCTTACACCCTAATGAGCAGTTCTTC. This translates into CASSGGISLHPNEQFF.

The V gene is TRBV10-3, the J gene TRBJ2-3; TRBD1 matches 8 bases. Looked up from germline, CDR1 is ENHRY and CDR2 is SYGVKD. This CDR3 is 15 amino acids long. The trim removed 2 bases at V and 3 bases at J, leaving 4 bases unmatched. This CDR3 reads CAISEGDRGTDTQYF. The CDR3 region has the DNA TGTGCCATCAGTGAGGGAGACAGGGGAACAGATACGCAGTATTTT.

The chain couples TRBV10-3 to TRBJ2-2, with 9 bases lining up with TRBD1. This CDR3 has 16 amino acids. The junction had 10 bases not matched to a gene; V was cut back by 6 bases and J by 5 bases. Per germline, CDR1 ENHRY and CDR2 SYGVKD. CDR3 coding DNA: TGTGCCATCAGCCTACCGGGACAGGGTGGTACCGGGGAGCTGTTTTTT. Its translation is CAISLPGQGGTGELFF.

The rearrangement joins TRBV27 to TRBJ1-2; weak D call: TRBD1 (6 bases). The germline V gene encodes CDR1 MNHEY and CDR2 SMNVEV (reference sequence). Trimming took 0 bases from V and 10 from J, leaving 12 bases between them. This CDR3 comprises 13 residues. The CDR3 DNA reads as TGTGCCAGCAGTTTATCCGGGGACATTTCCTACACCTTC. Its translation is CASSLSGDISYTF.

The gene calls are TRBV29-1 and TRBJ2-7, with D maybe TRBD2 (5 bases). The germline V gene encodes CDR1 SQVTM and CDR2 ANQGSEA. Trimming took off 1 base at V and 3 bases at J, with 25 bases between the two ends. CDR3 length: 18 amino acids. The CDR3 loop is CSVEVGEISLRGHYEQYF. CDR3 bases: TGCAGCGTTGAAGTTGGGGAGATCAGCCTTCGGGGTCACTACGAGCAGTACTTC.

This chain uses TRBV11-2 with TRBJ2-2, with unresolved D. Trimming took off 11 bases at V and 7 bases at J, with 14 bases between the two ends. CDR1 SGHAT and CDR2 FQNNGV come from the germline V gene. CDR3 length: 12 residues. This CDR3 reads CASARGDGELFF. CDR3 bases: TGTGCCTCCGCGCGAGGCGACGGGGAGCTGTTTTTT.

The J gene is TRBJ2-1, the V gene TRBV5-1; the D is unclear. CDR3 length: 14 amino acids. Germline V gene data show CDR1 as SGHRS and CDR2 as YFSETQ. V was shortened by 1 base and J by 0 bases, with 5 bases between the two germline ends. The CDR3 spells CASSLSISYNEQFF. Written as DNA, the CDR3 is TGCGCCAGCAGCTTGAGCATCTCCTACAATGAGCAGTTCTTC.

The chain has TRBV11-2 and TRBJ1-2; D unclear. CDR1 is SGHAT and CDR2 is FQNNGV in the germline V gene. The germline V and J ends were trimmed by 8 bases and 0 bases, with 13 bases remaining between them. This CDR3 spans 14 amino acids. The chain's CDR3 is CASVAVLANYGYTF. In DNA form, the CDR3 reads TGTGCCAGCGTGGCGGTATTAGCTAACTATGGCTACACCTTC.

The V gene is TRBV28, the J gene TRBJ2-7, with 14 bases fitting TRBD2. From germline, CDR1 is MDHEN and CDR2 SYDVKM. The CDR3 runs to 16 residues. The trim removed 5 bases at V and 4 bases at J, leaving 7 bases unmatched. DNA for the CDR3: TGTGCCAGCAGTCCTGGACTAGCGGGAGGAGCATACGAGCAGTACTTC. Translation gives CASSPGLAGGAYEQYF.

V is TRBV7-9 and J is TRBJ1-1; no reliable D call. From germline, CDR1 is SEHNR and CDR2 FQNEAQ (reference sequence). This CDR3 has 11 amino acids. CDR3 sequence: CSALLGTEAFF. The CDR3 DNA follows: TGTTCCGCCCTTCTAGGCACTGAAGCTTTCTTT.

This sequence joins TRBV4-2 and TRBJ2-1, with 9 bases aligning to TRBD2. Germline V CDR1 and CDR2: LGHNA, YNFKEQ. With 6 bases clipped from V and 4 bases from J, the junction kept 7 bases outside the gene matches. The CDR3 covers 15 residues. The chain's CDR3 is CASSGAAGGYNEQFF. CDR3 sequence (DNA): TGTGCCAGCAGTGGGGCAGCGGGGGGATACAATGAGCAGTTCTTC.